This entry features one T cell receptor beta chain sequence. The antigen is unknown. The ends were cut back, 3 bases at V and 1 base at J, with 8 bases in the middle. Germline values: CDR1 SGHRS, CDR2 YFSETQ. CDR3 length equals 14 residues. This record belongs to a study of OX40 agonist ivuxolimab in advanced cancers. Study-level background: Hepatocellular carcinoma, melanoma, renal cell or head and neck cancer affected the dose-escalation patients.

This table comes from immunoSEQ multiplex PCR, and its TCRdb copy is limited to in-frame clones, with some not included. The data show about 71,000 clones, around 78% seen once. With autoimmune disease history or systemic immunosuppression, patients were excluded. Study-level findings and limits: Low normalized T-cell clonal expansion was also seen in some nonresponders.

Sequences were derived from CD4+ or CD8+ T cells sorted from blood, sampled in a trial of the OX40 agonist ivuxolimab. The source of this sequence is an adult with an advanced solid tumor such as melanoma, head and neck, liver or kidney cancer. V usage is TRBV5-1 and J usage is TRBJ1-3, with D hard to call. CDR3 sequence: CASSSGPSGNTIYF. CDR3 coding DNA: TGCGCCAGCAGCTCTGGACCTTCTGGAAACACCATATATTTT.